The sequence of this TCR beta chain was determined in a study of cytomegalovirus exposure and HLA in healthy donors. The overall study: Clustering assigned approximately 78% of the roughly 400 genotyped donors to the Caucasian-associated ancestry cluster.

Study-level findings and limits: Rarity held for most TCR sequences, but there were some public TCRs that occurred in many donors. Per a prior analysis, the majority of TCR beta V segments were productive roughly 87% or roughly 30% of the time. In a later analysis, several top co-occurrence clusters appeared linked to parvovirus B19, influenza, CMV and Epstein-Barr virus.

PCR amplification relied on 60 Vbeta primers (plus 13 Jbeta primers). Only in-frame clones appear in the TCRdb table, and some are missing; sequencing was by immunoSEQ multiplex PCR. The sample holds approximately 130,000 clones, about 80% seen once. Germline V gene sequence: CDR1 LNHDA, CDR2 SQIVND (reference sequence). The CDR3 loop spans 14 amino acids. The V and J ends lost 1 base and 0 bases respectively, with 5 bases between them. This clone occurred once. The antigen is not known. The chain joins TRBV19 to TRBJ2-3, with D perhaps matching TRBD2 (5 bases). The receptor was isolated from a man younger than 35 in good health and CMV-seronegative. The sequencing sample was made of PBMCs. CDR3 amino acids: CASSIAGSTDTQYF. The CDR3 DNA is TGTGCCAGTAGTATAGCGGGGAGCACAGATACGCAGTATTTT. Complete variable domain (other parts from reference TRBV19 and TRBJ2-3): DGGITQSPKYLFRKEGQNVTLSCEQNLNHDAMYWYRQDPGQGLRLIYYSQIVNDFQKGDIAEGYSVSREKKESFPLTVTSAQKNPTAFYLCASSIAGSTDTQYFGPGTRLTVL.